One T cell receptor beta chain is described in this entry. This sample is drawn from a study of early T cells in non-severe SARS-CoV-2 infection. Trimming took off 0 bases at V and 7 bases at J, with 25 bases between the two ends. The CDR3 covers 19 residues. Unique molecular identifiers were added to individual cDNA molecules. TCRdb ran MiXCR on the 5' RACE reads and lists one entry per CDR3 protein. This repertoire shows 57,000 or so distinct CDR3 sequences, roughly an eighth found once; its top ten account for less than 6%. The TCR sequence derives from an adult who was a healthcare worker with PCR-confirmed SARS-CoV-2 infection or an uninfected control (not recorded which). Source material: whole blood. The gene calls are TRBV12-3 or TRBV12-4 and TRBJ1-3; the D gene is possibly TRBD1 (5 bases). In DNA, the CDR3 is TGTGCCAGCAGTTTAGCGAGGGTACCTCGCCGGGACGAGGGGAACACCATATATTTT. Residues: CASSLARVPRRDEGNTIYF.